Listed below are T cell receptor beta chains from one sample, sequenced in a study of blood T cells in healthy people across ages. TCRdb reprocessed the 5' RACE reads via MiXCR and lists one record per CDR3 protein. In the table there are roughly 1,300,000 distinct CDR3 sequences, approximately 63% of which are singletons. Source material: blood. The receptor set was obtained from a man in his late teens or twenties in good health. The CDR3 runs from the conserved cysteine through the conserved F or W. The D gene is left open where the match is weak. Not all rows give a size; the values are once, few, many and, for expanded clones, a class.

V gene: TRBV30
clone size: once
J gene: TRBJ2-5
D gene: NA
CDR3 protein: CAWSVNGEETQYF
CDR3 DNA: TGTGCCTGGAGTGTAAATGGCGAAGAGACCCAGTACTTC

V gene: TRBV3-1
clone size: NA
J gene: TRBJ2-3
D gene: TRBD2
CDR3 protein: CASSRTSRTDTQYF
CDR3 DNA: TGTGCCAGCAGCCGGACTAGCCGCACAGATACGCAGTATTTT

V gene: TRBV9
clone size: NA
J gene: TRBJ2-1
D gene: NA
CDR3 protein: CASQWRSSYNEQFF
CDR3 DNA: TGTGCCAGTCAGTGGCGGAGCTCCTACAATGAGCAGTTCTTC

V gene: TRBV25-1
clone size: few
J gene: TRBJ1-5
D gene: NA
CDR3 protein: CASSDPFQPQHF
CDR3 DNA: TGTGCCAGCAGTGACCCGTTCCAGCCCCAGCATTTT

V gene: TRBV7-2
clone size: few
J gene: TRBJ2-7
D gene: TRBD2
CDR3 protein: CASSLEAGGPHEQYF
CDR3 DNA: TGTGCCAGCAGCTTAGAGGCGGGGGGGCCTCACGAGCAGTACTTC

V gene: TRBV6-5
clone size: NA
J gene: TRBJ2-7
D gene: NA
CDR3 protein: CASSYQGDSSYEQYF
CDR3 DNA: TGTGCCAGCAGTTACCAGGGTGATAGCTCCTACGAGCAGTACTTC

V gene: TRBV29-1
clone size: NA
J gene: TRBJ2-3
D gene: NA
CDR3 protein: CSVENLGTYTDTQYF
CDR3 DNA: TGCAGCGTTGAGAATCTTGGGACCTACACAGATACGCAGTATTTT

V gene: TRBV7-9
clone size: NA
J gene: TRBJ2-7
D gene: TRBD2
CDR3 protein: CASSPGTTSGSYEQYF
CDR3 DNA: TGTGCCAGCAGCCCCGGGACTACCTCGGGGTCCTACGAGCAGTACTTC

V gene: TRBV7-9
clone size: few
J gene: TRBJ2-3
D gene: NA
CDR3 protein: CASSSPPSDTQYF
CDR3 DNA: TGTGCCAGCAGCTCACCCCCCTCAGATACGCAGTATTTT

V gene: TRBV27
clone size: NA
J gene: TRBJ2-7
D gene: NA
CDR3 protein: CASAGPFYEQYF
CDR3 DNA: TGTGCCAGCGCGGGACCGTTCTACGAGCAGTACTTC

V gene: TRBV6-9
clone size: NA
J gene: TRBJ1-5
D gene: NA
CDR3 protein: CASSCGGGVSNQPQHF
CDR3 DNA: TGTGCTAGCAGTTGTGGTGGAGGGGTAAGCAATCAGCCCCAGCATTTT

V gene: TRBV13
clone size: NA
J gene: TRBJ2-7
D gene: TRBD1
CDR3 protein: CASSRRTGGFYEQYF
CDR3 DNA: TGTGCCAGCAGCCGGAGGACAGGGGGTTTCTACGAGCAGTACTTC

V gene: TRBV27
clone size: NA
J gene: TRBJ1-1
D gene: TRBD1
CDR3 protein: CASSPPDRVNTEAFF
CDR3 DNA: TGTGCCAGCAGTCCCCCCGACAGGGTGAACACTGAAGCTTTCTTT

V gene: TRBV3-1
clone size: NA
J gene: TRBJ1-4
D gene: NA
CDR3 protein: CASSQAGAGEKLFF
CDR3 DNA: TGTGCCAGCAGCCAAGCAGGGGCCGGTGAAAAACTGTTTTTT

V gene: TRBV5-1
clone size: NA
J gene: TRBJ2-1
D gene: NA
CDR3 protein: CASSRWKGYEQFF
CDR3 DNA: TGCGCCAGCAGCCGATGGAAGGGCTATGAGCAGTTCTTC

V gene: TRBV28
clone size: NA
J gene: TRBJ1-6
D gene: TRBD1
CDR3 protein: CASSVTGTNSPLHF
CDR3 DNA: TGTGCCAGCAGTGTGACAGGGACGAATTCACCCCTCCACTTT

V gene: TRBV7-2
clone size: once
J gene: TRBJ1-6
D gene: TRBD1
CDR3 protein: CASSLEGQGANSPLHF
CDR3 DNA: TGTGCCAGCAGCTTAGAGGGACAGGGGGCTAATTCACCCCTCCACTTT

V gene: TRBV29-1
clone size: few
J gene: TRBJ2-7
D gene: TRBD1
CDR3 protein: CSASTDRAYEQYF
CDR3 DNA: TGCAGCGCCTCCACCGACAGGGCCTACGAGCAGTACTTC

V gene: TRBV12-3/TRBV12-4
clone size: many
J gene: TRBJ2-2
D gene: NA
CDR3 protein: CASSLAGNTGELFF
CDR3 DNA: TGTGCCAGCAGTTTGGCGGGGAACACCGGGGAGCTGTTTTTT

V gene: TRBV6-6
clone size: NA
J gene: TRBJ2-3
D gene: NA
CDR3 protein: CASSWRPSTDTQYF
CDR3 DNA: TGTGCCAGCTCGTGGAGACCTAGCACAGATACGCAGTATTTT

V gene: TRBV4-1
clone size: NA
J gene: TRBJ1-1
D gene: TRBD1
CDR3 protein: CASSQGQYTGETEAFF
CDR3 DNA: TGCGCCAGCAGCCAAGGGCAATACACAGGGGAGACTGAAGCTTTCTTT

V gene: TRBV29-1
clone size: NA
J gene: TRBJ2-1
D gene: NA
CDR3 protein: CSASTGTAYNEQFF
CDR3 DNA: TGCAGCGCCTCCACCGGGACGGCATACAATGAGCAGTTCTTC

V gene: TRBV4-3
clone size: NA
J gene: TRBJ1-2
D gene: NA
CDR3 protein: CASSQVGAGGYGYTF
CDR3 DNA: TGCGCCAGCAGCCAAGTCGGAGCCGGGGGATATGGCTACACCTTC

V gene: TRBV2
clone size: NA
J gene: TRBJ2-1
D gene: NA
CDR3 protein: CASSRSEYNEQFF
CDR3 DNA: TGTGCCAGCAGTCGGTCTGAGTACAATGAGCAGTTCTTC

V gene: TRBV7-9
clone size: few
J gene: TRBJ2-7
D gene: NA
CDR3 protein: CASAGPLRLYEQYF
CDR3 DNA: TGTGCCAGCGCCGGCCCATTAAGGCTATACGAGCAGTACTTC

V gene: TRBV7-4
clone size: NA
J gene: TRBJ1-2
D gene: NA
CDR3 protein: CASSSWTDRYGYTF
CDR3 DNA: TGTGCCAGCAGCTCATGGACAGACCGCTATGGCTACACCTTC

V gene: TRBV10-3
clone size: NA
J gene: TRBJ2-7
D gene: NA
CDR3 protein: CAISAGRDGRYYEQYF
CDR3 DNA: TGTGCCATCAGTGCCGGCAGGGATGGGAGATACTACGAGCAGTACTTC

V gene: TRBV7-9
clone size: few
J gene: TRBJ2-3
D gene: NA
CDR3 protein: CASVRLGYRQDTQYF
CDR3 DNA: TGTGCCAGCGTCCGCCTAGGATACCGCCAAGATACGCAGTATTTT

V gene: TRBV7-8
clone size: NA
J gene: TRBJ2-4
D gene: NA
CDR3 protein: CASSLAVDIQYF
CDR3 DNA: TGTGCCAGCAGCTTAGCCGTAGACATTCAGTACTTC

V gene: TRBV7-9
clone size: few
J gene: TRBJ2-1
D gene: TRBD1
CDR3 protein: CASSFLYRGRNEQFF
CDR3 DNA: TGTGCCAGCAGCTTCCTTTACAGGGGACGGAATGAGCAGTTCTTC

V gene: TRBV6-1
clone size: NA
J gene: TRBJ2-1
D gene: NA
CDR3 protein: CASSVPPTNNEQFF
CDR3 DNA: TGTGCCAGCAGTGTTCCACCTACTAACAATGAGCAGTTCTTC

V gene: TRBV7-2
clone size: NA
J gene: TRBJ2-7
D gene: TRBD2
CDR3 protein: CASSPLLGLAHTYEQYF
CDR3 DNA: TGTGCCAGCAGCCCTCTTCTGGGACTAGCACACACCTACGAGCAGTACTTC

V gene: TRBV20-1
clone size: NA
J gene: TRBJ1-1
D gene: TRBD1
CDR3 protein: CSAFHNSDRARGEAFF
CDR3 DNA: TGCAGTGCCTTCCATAATAGTGACAGGGCAAGAGGTGAAGCTTTCTTT

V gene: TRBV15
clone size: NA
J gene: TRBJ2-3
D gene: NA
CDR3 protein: CATSRDALEGDTQYF
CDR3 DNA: TGTGCCACCAGCAGAGATGCGTTGGAGGGGGATACGCAGTATTTT

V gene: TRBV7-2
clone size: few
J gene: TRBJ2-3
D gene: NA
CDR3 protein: CASSARAADTQYF
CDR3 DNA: TGTGCCAGCAGCGCGCGTGCGGCAGATACGCAGTATTTT

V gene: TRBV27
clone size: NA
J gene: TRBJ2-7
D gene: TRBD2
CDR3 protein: CASSFSASGSYEQYF
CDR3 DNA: TGTGCCAGCAGTTTTTCGGCTAGCGGGTCCTACGAGCAGTACTTC

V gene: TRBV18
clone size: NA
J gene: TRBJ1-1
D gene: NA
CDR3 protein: CASSPPDRTTNTEAFF
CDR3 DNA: TGTGCCAGCTCACCACCGGACAGAACGACGAACACTGAAGCTTTCTTT

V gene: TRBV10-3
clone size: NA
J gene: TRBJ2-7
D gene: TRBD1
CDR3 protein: CATMDRVDEQYF
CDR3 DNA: TGTGCCACGATGGACAGGGTGGACGAGCAGTACTTC

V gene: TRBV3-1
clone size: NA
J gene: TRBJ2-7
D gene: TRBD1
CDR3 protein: CASSTGVGREQYF
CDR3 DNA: TGTGCCAGCAGCACAGGGGTCGGACGCGAGCAGTACTTC

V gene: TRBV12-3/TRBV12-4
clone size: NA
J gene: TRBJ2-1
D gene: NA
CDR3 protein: CASTLGGHNEQFF
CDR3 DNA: TGTGCCAGCACCCTGGGGGGGCACAATGAGCAGTTCTTC

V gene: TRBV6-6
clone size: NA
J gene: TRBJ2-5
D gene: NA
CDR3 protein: CASSTTREYQETQYF
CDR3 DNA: TGTGCCAGCAGTACCACGAGAGAGTACCAAGAGACCCAGTACTTC

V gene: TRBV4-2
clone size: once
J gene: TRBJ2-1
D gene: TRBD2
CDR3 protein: CASSRPGLATDEQFF
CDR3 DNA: TGTGCCAGCAGCCGCCCGGGACTAGCAACGGATGAGCAGTTCTTC

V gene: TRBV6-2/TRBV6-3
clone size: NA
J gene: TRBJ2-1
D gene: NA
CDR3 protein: CASSYALAAREQFF
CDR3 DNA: TGTGCCAGCAGTTACGCCCTAGCTGCGAGGGAGCAGTTCTTC

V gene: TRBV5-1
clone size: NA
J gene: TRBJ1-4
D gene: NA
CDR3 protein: CASSLGGSDYEKLFF
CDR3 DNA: TGCGCCAGCAGCTTGGGGGGATCGGATTATGAAAAACTGTTTTTT

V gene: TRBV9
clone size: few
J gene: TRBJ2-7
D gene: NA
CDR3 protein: CASSADPTAEQYF
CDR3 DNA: TGTGCCAGCAGCGCGGACCCCACGGCCGAGCAGTACTTC

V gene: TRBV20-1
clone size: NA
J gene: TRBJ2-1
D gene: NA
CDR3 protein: CSAQGGGSYNEQFF
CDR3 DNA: TGCAGTGCTCAGGGGGGAGGATCCTACAATGAGCAGTTCTTC

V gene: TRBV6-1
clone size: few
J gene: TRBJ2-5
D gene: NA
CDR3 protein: CASSAGPNREQYF
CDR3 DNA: TGTGCCAGCAGTGCGGGACCTAACCGGGAACAGTACTTC

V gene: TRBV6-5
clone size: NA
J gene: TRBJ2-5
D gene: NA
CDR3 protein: CASRPLEVLETQYF
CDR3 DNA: TGTGCCAGCAGGCCCCTTGAGGTTCTAGAGACCCAGTACTTC

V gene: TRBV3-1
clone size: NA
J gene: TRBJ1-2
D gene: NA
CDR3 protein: CASSQGFRLDYGYTF
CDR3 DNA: TGTGCCAGCAGCCAAGGTTTCCGCCTGGACTATGGCTACACCTTC

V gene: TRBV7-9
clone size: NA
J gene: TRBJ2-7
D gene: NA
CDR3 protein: CASSLAAPSYEQYF
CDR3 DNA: TGTGCCAGCAGCTTAGCGGCACCCTCTTACGAGCAGTACTTC

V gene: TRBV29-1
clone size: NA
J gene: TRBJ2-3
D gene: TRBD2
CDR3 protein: CSVEGYLAGGLGTDTQYF
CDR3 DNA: TGCAGCGTTGAGGGGTACCTAGCGGGGGGGCTCGGCACAGATACGCAGTATTTT

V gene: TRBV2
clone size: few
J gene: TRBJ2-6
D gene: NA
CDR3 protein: CASSEEAPFSGANVLTF
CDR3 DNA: TGTGCCAGCAGTGAAGAGGCACCTTTCTCTGGGGCCAACGTCCTGACTTTC

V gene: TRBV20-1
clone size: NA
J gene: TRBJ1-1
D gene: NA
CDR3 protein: CSATKQPNTEAFF
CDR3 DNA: TGCAGTGCCACAAAACAGCCTAACACTGAAGCTTTCTTT